The next 31 T cell receptor beta chains were all read from a single sample in a study of CD4 T cells in relation to SARS-CoV-2 and coronaviruses. These receptors lack a known antigen. Measured with immunoSEQ multiplex PCR; TCRdb has only the in-frame clones, and not every one. The repertoire has 9,000 to 13,000 clones, about 81% of them found once; the top ten carry 15% to 20%. Before the COVID-19 pandemic, during about 2010-2019, CD4+ T cells were taken from unexposed donors. The cells were cultured for around ten days before CD4+ T cells were isolated. Sequencing input: CD4+ T cells from PBMCs, cultured in vitro. The source of these receptors is a human donor in good health.

Written as DNA, the CDR3 is TGTGCCATCAGTGAAGTAGCGGGGATCTACGAGCAGTACTTC. Protein: CAISEVAGIYEQYF. This chain joins TRBV10-3 and TRBJ2-7, with 8 bases that match TRBD2. The CDR3 is 14 amino acids. Per the germline V gene, CDR1 is ENHRY and CDR2 is SYGVKD. Germline trimming cut 3 bases from V and 3 bases from J; bases unmatched to any gene: 4.

This rearrangement joins TRBV30 to TRBJ1-1, with D hard to call. The CDR3 extends over 13 amino acids. V was pared by 1 base and J by 4 bases, with 10 bases between. CDR1 and CDR2 from the germline V gene are GTSNPN and SVGIG (reference sequence). The CDR3 coding sequence is TGTGCCTGGAGTGGGTGGACGGTCACTGAAGCTTTCTTT. Translated, it gives CAWSGWTVTEAFF.

The rearrangement links TRBV7-2 to TRBJ1-5; 9 bases map to TRBD1. Per germline, CDR1 SGHTA and CDR2 FQGNSA. Trimming cost V 5 bases and J 1 base; bases outside gene matches: 6. The CDR3 covers 16 residues. CDR3 region: CASSPPGTGSNQPQHF. CDR3 nucleotides: TGTGCCAGCAGCCCCCCGGGGACAGGGAGCAATCAGCCCCAGCATTTT.

CDR3 protein: CASSRTGPGPYEQYF. CDR3 DNA: TGTGCCAGCAGTCGGACAGGGCCGGGTCCCTACGAGCAGTACTTC. The rearrangement joins TRBV2 to TRBJ2-7, with 8 bases identical to TRBD1. The CDR3 spans 15 residues. V dropped 5 bases and J dropped 2; count of bases not matched to a gene: 8. Germline V gene sequence: CDR1 SNHLY, CDR2 FYNNEI.

The CDR3 is CASSLVDRGYDGYTF. In DNA, the CDR3 is TGTGCCAGCAGCTTAGTTGACAGGGGGTACGATGGCTACACCTTC. The genes are TRBV7-2 and TRBJ1-2; 9 bases map to TRBD1. V lost 1 base to trimming and J lost 6 bases; unmatched junction nucleotides: 6. Germline CDR1 SGHTA, CDR2 FQGNSA. The CDR3 loop spans 15 amino acids.

This sequence joins TRBV4-3 and TRBJ2-7, with TRBD1 matching over 9 bases. The CDR3 covers 14 residues. Trimming at V came to 4 bases and at J to 1 base, leaving 2 bases not matched to a gene. Looked up from germline, CDR1 is LGHNA and CDR2 is YSLEER. The CDR3 protein is CASSRDRESYEQYF. CDR3 DNA sequence: TGCGCCAGCAGCCGGGACAGGGAGTCCTACGAGCAGTACTTC.

This chain uses TRBV7-9 with TRBJ2-7, with 11 bases matching TRBD2. In germline, CDR1 is SEHNR, CDR2 FQNEAQ (reference sequence). Trimming cost V 5 bases and J 7 bases; bases outside gene matches: 13. The CDR3 has 16 amino acids. The CDR3 region is CASSLLTSGSSAEQYF. The CDR3, as DNA: TGTGCCAGCAGCCTACTCACTAGCGGGAGTTCCGCAGAGCAGTACTTC.

This clone occurred a few times. The chain uses TRBV5-5 and TRBJ1-2; 8 bases map to TRBD1. The V gene end was trimmed by 4 bases and the J gene end by 4 bases; junction bases not matched to a gene: 9. CDR1 SGHKS and CDR2 YYEKEE come from the germline V gene (reference sequence). The CDR3 is 15 residues long. The CDR3 DNA is TGTGCCAGCAGCCCGGGACAGGCCTCAGTCTATGGCTACACCTTC. Residues: CASSPGQASVYGYTF.

V usage is TRBV7-3 and J usage is TRBJ2-3; TRBD2 matches at 10 bases. Per the germline V gene, CDR1 is SGHTA and CDR2 is FQGTGA. The CDR3 consists of 18 residues. Trimming took 5 bases from V and 4 from J; bases not matched to a gene: 15. The CDR3 bases are TGTGCCAGCAGCCGAAATATGGCTAGCGGGAGTAGCGCAGATACGCAGTATTTT. It encodes CASSRNMASGSSADTQYF.

The chain has TRBV19 and TRBJ1-5; 7 bases are a match to TRBD1. This CDR3 has 14 residues. The V gene's germline CDR1 is LNHDA and CDR2 SQIVND (reference sequence). V lost 4 bases and J lost 11; bases outside the gene matches: 11. In DNA, the CDR3 is TGTGCCAGTAGTACCACAGGGGTCCCTGGGGCCCAGCATTTT. Encoded protein: CASSTTGVPGAQHF.

The chain employs TRBV4-3 and TRBJ2-3, with D hard to call. CDR3 length equals 15 residues. Germline loops: CDR1 LGHNA, CDR2 YSLEER. V shed 0 bases and J shed 1 base, with 8 bases lying between them. This CDR3 is CASSQEWHRTDTQYF. CDR3 nucleotide sequence: TGCGCCAGCAGCCAAGAGTGGCACCGCACAGATACGCAGTATTTT.

The chain recombines TRBV7-9 with TRBJ1-2; no definite D call. Germline lookup yields CDR1 SEHNR and CDR2 FQNEAQ (reference sequence). This CDR3 region has 14 residues. The ends were cut back, 7 bases at V and 1 base at J, with 13 bases in the middle. The chain's CDR3 is CASTPPGFNYGYTF. For the CDR3, the DNA is TGTGCCAGCACGCCCCCGGGTTTTAACTATGGCTACACCTTC.

The chain recombines TRBV12-3 or TRBV12-4 with TRBJ1-1, with D hard to call. Trimming cost V 4 bases and J 2 bases, with 8 bases left between them. The CDR3 consists of 13 residues. The CDR3 coding sequence is TGTGCCAGCAGTTATGACATAAACACTGAAGCTTTCTTT. Translating gives CASSYDINTEAFF.

This rearrangement joins TRBV19 to TRBJ1-5, with D perhaps matching TRBD1 (6 bases). CDR3 length equals 15 residues. The ends were cut back, 5 bases at V and 0 bases at J, with 11 bases in the middle. Germline V lookup: CDR1 LNHDA, CDR2 SQIVND (reference sequence). This chain's CDR3 is CASSVDSGSNQPQHF. CDR3 in DNA: TGTGCCAGTAGTGTGGACAGCGGTAGCAATCAGCCCCAGCATTTT.

V gene TRBV21-1 combines with J gene TRBJ2-4; TRBD2 is the table's D call, not checked against the DNA. TRBV21-1 is designated a pseudogene. CDR3 length equals 19 residues. In DNA form, the CDR3 reads TGTGCCAGCAGCAAATCGACTAGCTGGAGGGGGGAGGCCAAAAACATTCAGTACTTC. It codes for CASSKSTSWRGEAKNIQYF.

The chain employs TRBV5-1 and TRBJ1-1, with no clear D. The CDR3 sequence is 13 residues long. The V end lost 4 bases, the J end lost 1 base, and 8 bases lay between the germline ends. Per the germline V gene, CDR1 is SGHRS and CDR2 is YFSETQ. The CDR3 region is CASSIQENTEAFF. The CDR3 DNA reads TGCGCCAGCAGCATCCAGGAGAACACTGAAGCTTTCTTT. The entire variable domain, with the rest obtained from reference TRBV5-1 and TRBJ1-1, is as follows: KAGVTQTPRYLIKTRGQQVTLSCSPISGHRSVSWYQQTPGQGLQFLFEYFSETQRNKGNFPGRFSGRQFSNSRSEMNVSTLELGDSALYLCASSIQENTEAFFGQGTRLTVV.

This chain joins TRBV5-1 and TRBJ2-2; D uncertain. V lost 3 bases and J lost 5, with 8 bases in between. The CDR3 extends over 13 amino acids. The germline CDR1 and CDR2 sequences are SGHRS and YFSETQ. The DNA for the CDR3 is TGCGCCAGCAGCTACCGTCCGACCGGGGAGCTGTTTTTT. It codes for CASSYRPTGELFF.

CDR3 loop: CASSPPGLAGVVHEQYF. Here the CDR3 DNA reads TGTGCCAGCAGTCCCCCGGGACTAGCGGGAGTAGTCCACGAGCAGTACTTC. This chain connects TRBV3-1 (or the pseudogene TRBV3-2) to TRBJ2-7, with TRBD2 identical over 14 bases. V lost 6 bases to trimming and J lost 5 bases; unmatched junction nucleotides: 12. The CDR3 extends over 17 amino acids. Per the germline V gene, CDR1 is LGHDT and CDR2 is YNNKEL (reference sequence).

This chain uses TRBV7-3 with TRBJ1-2; perhaps TRBD1 as D (5 bases). CDR1 and CDR2 (germline): SGHTA, FQGTGA. The CDR3 covers 13 residues. V was pared by 3 bases and J by 8 bases, with 13 bases between. CDR3 loop: CASSLRRDGGYTF. CDR3 DNA: TGTGCCAGCAGCTTGCGTAGGGACGGCGGCTACACCTTC.

This sequence joins TRBV7-3 and TRBJ1-3; 7 bases line up with TRBD1. There are 16 residues in the CDR3. Trimming cost V 6 bases and J 3 bases; bases outside gene matches: 11. Germline V CDR1 and CDR2: SGHTA, FQGTGA. CDR3 nucleotides: TGTGCCAGCAGTCTAACGGGGGGGGACAGTGGAAACACCATATATTTT. Translating gives CASSLTGGDSGNTIYF.

This sequence joins TRBV7-9 and TRBJ2-1, with 12 nucleotides matching TRBD2. Germline CDR1 reads SEHNR; CDR2 reads FQNEAQ (reference sequence). J lost 8 bases, V lost 5 bases, and 7 bases had no gene match. CDR3 length: 15 residues. CDR3 DNA sequence: TGTGCCAGCAGCCCTAGCGGGGGGGCCTTGGATGAGCAGTTCTTC. Translated, it gives CASSPSGGALDEQFF. Based on the CDR3 plus reference TRBV7-9 and TRBJ2-1, the full variable domain is DTGVSQNPRHKITKRGQNVTFRCDPISEHNRLYWYRQTLGQGPEFLTYFQNEAQLEKSRLLSDRFSAERPKGSFSTLEIQRTEQGDSAMYLCASSPSGGALDEQFFGPGTRLTVL.

V is TRBV3-1 (or the pseudogene TRBV3-2) and J is TRBJ1-3; D ambiguous. The CDR3 extends over 14 amino acids. V dropped 7 bases and J dropped 0 bases, with 10 bases sitting between them. The germline CDR1 and CDR2 sequences are LGHDT and YNNKEL (reference sequence). CDR3 amino acids: CASKPAGSGNTIYF. The CDR3 DNA reads as TGTGCCAGCAAACCGGCGGGCTCTGGAAACACCATATATTTT.

The chain carries TRBV4-1 and TRBJ2-7; 12 bases are shared with TRBD2. CDR1 is MGHRA, CDR2 YSYEKL, per germline. The CDR3 sequence is 15 residues long. Trimming took 1 base from V and 2 from J; bases not matched to a gene: 0. The CDR3 reads CASSQGLAGAYEQYF. As DNA, the CDR3 is TGCGCCAGCAGCCAAGGACTAGCGGGAGCCTACGAGCAGTACTTC.

The chain recombines TRBV7-2 with TRBJ2-5; TRBD2 matches at 9 bases. The germline V gene encodes CDR1 SGHTA and CDR2 FQGNSA. The CDR3 runs 15 residues. The V and J ends lost 6 bases and 3 bases, in that order; junction bases with no gene match: 8. CDR3 in amino acids: CASRWTSVREETQYF. Written as DNA, the CDR3 is TGTGCCAGCAGATGGACTAGCGTACGAGAAGAGACCCAGTACTTC.

The chain links TRBV5-1 to TRBJ2-1; 10 bases are shared with TRBD2. There are 16 residues in the CDR3. Germline V gene data show CDR1 as SGHRS and CDR2 as YFSETQ. V gave up 0 bases and J gave up 6 bases; unmatched junction bases: 6. In nucleotides, the CDR3 is TGCGCCAGCAGCTTGGCCAAGTCTAGCGGGAGCAATGAGCAGTTCTTC. This encodes CASSLAKSSGSNEQFF. The full variable domain, with the rest looked up from reference TRBV5-1 and TRBJ2-1, is KAGVTQTPRYLIKTRGQQVTLSCSPISGHRSVSWYQQTPGQGLQFLFEYFSETQRNKGNFPGRFSGRQFSNSRSEMNVSTLELGDSALYLCASSLAKSSGSNEQFFGPGTRLTVL.

The gene calls are TRBV4-2 and TRBJ2-1; TRBD2 matches at 8 bases. Trimming took 1 base from V and 8 from J; bases not matched to a gene: 13. Germline CDR1 is LGHNA and CDR2 is YNFKEQ. This CDR3 comprises 17 residues. Here the CDR3 reads CASSQGEGLAGVHEQFF. CDR3 sequence (DNA): TGTGCCAGCAGCCAAGGGGAAGGACTAGCTGGGGTCCATGAGCAGTTCTTC.

The chain uses TRBV18 and TRBJ1-2, with a tentative D call TRBD1 (6 bases). Trimming left V 3 bases short and J 6 bases short, with 26 bases between. The CDR3 totals 18 residues. Germline CDR1 and CDR2: KGHSH and LQKENI. The CDR3, as DNA: TGTGCCAGCTCACCGTACTTTTCGACGCAGGGGACCACCAATGGCTACACCTTC. It translates to CASSPYFSTQGTTNGYTF.

The V and J genes are TRBV6-5 and TRBJ2-1; unclear D gene. V was pared by 6 bases and J by 7 bases, with 19 bases between. Germline CDR1 MNHEY, CDR2 SVGAGI. The CDR3 covers 15 residues. This chain's CDR3 is CASSAQVGSMNEQFF. CDR3 nucleotides: TGTGCCAGCAGCGCCCAGGTCGGCAGCATGAATGAGCAGTTCTTC.

V usage is TRBV6-5 and J usage is TRBJ1-1; the D gene is possibly TRBD1 (5 bases). Germline-derived CDR1 and CDR2 are MNHEY and SVGAGI. The CDR3 loop spans 13 amino acids. Trimming took 7 bases from V and 2 from J, leaving 11 bases between them. CDR3: CASKTDTNTEAFF. In nucleotides, the CDR3 is TGTGCCAGCAAGACAGATACTAACACTGAAGCTTTCTTT.

V gene TRBV10-3 combines with J gene TRBJ2-3, with TRBD2 matching 10 bases. The V gene's germline CDR1 is ENHRY and CDR2 SYGVKD. Trimming removed 7 bases from V and 4 bases from J; junction bases left unmatched: 8. CDR3 length: 15 amino acids. The CDR3 spells CAITPERGGSDTQYF. As DNA, the CDR3 is TGTGCCATCACCCCAGAGCGGGGGGGCTCAGATACGCAGTATTTT.

This chain connects TRBV7-2 to TRBJ1-1, with TRBD1 matching over 7 bases. The CDR3 contains 13 residues. The trim removed 4 bases at V and 11 bases at J, leaving 10 bases unmatched. The germline CDR1 and CDR2 sequences are SGHTA and FQGNSA. CDR3 region: CASSSDRPTRAFF. In nucleotides, the CDR3 is TGTGCCAGCAGCTCGGACAGGCCCACGAGGGCTTTCTTT.